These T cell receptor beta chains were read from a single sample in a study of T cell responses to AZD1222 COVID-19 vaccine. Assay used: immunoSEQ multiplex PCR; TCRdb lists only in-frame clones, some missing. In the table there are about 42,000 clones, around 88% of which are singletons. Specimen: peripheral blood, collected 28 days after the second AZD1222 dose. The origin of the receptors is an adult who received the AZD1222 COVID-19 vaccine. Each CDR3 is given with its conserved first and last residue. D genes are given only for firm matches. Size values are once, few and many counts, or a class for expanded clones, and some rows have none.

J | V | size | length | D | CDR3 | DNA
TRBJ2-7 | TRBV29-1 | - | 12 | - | CSVSTGSYEQYF | TGCAGCGTTTCGACAGGCTCCTACGAGCAGTACTTC
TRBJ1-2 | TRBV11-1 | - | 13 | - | CASSLARNYGYTF | TGTGCCAGCAGCTTAGCTCGTAACTATGGCTACACCTTC
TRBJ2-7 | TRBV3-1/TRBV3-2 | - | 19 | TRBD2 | CASSQPYPSGGRTSYEQYF | TGTGCCAGCAGCCAACCCTATCCTAGCGGGGGACGGACCTCCTACGAGCAGTACTTC
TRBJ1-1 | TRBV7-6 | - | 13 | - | CASSFTANTEAFF | TGTGCCAGCAGCTTTACGGCGAACACTGAAGCTTTCTTT
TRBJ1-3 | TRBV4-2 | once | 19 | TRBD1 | CASSQDLQGQGARGNTIYF | TGTGCCAGCAGCCAAGATTTGCAAGGACAGGGGGCGCGGGGAAACACCATATATTTT
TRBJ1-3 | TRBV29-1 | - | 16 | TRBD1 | CSVESRTGGTGNTIYF | TGCAGCGTTGAATCCCGGACAGGGGGGACTGGAAACACCATATATTTT
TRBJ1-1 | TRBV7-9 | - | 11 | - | CARDHNTEAFF | TGTGCCCGAGACCACAACACTGAAGCTTTCTTT
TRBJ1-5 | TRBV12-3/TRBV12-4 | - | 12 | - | CASSLVRQPQHF | TGTGCCAGCAGTTTGGTACGTCAGCCCCAGCATTTT
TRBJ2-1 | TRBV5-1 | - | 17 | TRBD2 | CASSLEGPSGGYNEQFF | TGCGCCAGCAGCCTGGAGGGTCCTAGCGGGGGATACAATGAGCAGTTCTTC
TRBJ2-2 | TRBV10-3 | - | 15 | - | CAITEDFLFTGELFF | TGTGCCATCACCGAGGACTTCCTGTTCACCGGGGAGCTGTTTTTT
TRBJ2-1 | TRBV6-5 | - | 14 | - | CASRYPGSYNEQFF | TGTGCCAGCAGGTACCCGGGAAGCTACAATGAGCAGTTCTTC
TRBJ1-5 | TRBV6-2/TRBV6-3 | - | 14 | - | CASSYVPRVGPQHF | TGTGCCAGCAGTTACGTGCCTCGCGTTGGGCCCCAGCATTTT
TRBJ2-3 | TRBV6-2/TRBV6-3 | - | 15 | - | CASRPLGGGTDTQYF | TGTGCCAGCAGACCTCTAGGGGGGGGCACAGATACGCAGTATTTT
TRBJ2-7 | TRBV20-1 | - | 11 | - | CSATGYGEQYF | TGCAGTGCTACAGGGTACGGCGAGCAGTACTTC